This is a list of T cell receptor beta chains from one sample in a study of cytomegalovirus exposure and HLA in healthy donors. Produced via immunoSEQ multiplex PCR; TCRdb's table is partial and in-frame only. The sample yields 120,000 to 150,000 clones, around 80% seen once. The sequenced material came from PBMCs. The receptors derive from a woman in her 40s in good health and CMV-seropositive. CDR3s include the opening cysteine and the closing phenylalanine or tryptophan. The D gene is left open where the match is weak. Rows may omit the clone size; those that give it use once, few, many or a size class.

few	.	TRBV30	TRBJ1-1	CAWTLGQNTEAFF	TGTGCCTGGACCCTGGGACAGAACACTGAAGCTTTCTTT
.	TRBD1	TRBV30	TRBJ1-6	CAWSGRGSSPLHF	TGTGCCTGGAGTGGCAGGGGGAGCTCACCCCTCCACTTT
.	TRBD2	TRBV7-8	TRBJ2-4	CASSLARESGSSLAKNIQYF	TGTGCCAGCAGCTTAGCGCGTGAGAGCGGGAGCTCCCTAGCCAAAAACATTCAGTACTTC
.	TRBD2	TRBV11-2	TRBJ2-5	CASSVGLAEQETQYF	TGTGCCAGCAGCGTGGGACTAGCGGAGCAAGAGACCCAGTACTTC
.	.	TRBV19	TRBJ2-7	CASSGGGSSYEQYF	TGTGCCAGTAGTGGGGGCGGGAGCTCCTACGAGCAGTACTTC
.	TRBD1	TRBV5-1	TRBJ2-7	CASSRQGADYEQYF	TGCGCCAGCAGCCGACAGGGGGCCGACTACGAGCAGTACTTC
.	TRBD1	TRBV11-1	TRBJ2-5	CASSSGPGQGETQYF	TGTGCCAGCAGCTCCGGACCTGGACAGGGAGAGACCCAGTACTTC
few	TRBD1	TRBV29-1	TRBJ1-1	CSVRSRDRLNTEAFF	TGCAGCGTCCGAAGCCGGGACAGGTTGAACACTGAAGCTTTCTTT
.	TRBD2	TRBV5-1	TRBJ2-1	CASSWAGDLYNEQFF	TGCGCCAGCAGCTGGGCGGGGGACTTATACAATGAGCAGTTCTTC
.	TRBD1	TRBV10-2	TRBJ1-2	CASSGDRGLYGYTF	TGCGCCAGCAGTGGGGACAGGGGGCTCTATGGCTACACCTTC
once	.	TRBV7-3	TRBJ2-7	CASSLNGGTSYEQYF	TGTGCCAGCAGCTTAAATGGGGGGACCAGTTACGAGCAGTACTTC
.	TRBD1	TRBV28	TRBJ1-5	CASRTGGSNQPQHF	TGTGCCAGCAGGACAGGGGGTAGCAATCAGCCCCAGCATTTT
.	.	TRBV19	TRBJ2-5	CASTGILETQYF	TGTGCCAGTACTGGCATTTTGGAGACCCAGTACTTC
.	.	TRBV9	TRBJ2-3	CASSVVPRDTQYF	TGTGCCAGCAGCGTAGTGCCGAGAGATACGCAGTATTTT
.	TRBD2	TRBV5-1	TRBJ2-1	CASSLYLAGGGNEQFF	TGCGCCAGCAGCTTGTACCTAGCGGGAGGGGGCAATGAGCAGTTCTTC
.	TRBD2	TRBV11-2	TRBJ2-3	CASSLALLGGSADTQYF	TGTGCCAGCAGCTTAGCACTTTTGGGGGGGAGTGCAGATACGCAGTATTTT
.	.	TRBV30	TRBJ2-7	CAWSVRHSYEQYF	TGTGCCTGGAGTGTACGACACTCCTACGAGCAGTACTTC
.	.	TRBV11-2	TRBJ2-7	CASSLDTGSYEQYF	TGTGCCAGCAGCTTAGATACTGGCTCCTACGAGCAGTACTTC
.	.	TRBV7-6	TRBJ2-3	CASSPEPRTSQNTQYF	TGTGCCAGCAGCCCCGAACCCCGGACTTCACAAAATACGCAGTATTTT
.	.	TRBV25-1	TRBJ1-4	CASSDVGQANEKLFF	TGTGCCAGCAGTGATGTTGGGCAGGCTAATGAAAAACTGTTTTTT
few	TRBD1	TRBV6-5	TRBJ1-4	CASSLNRDRGEKLFF	TGTGCCAGCAGTTTAAACCGGGACAGAGGTGAAAAACTGTTTTTT
.	TRBD2	TRBV7-8	TRBJ2-5	CASSERTSGGADSETQYF	TGTGCCAGCAGCGAACGGACTAGCGGGGGGGCCGATTCAGAGACCCAGTACTTC
.	TRBD2	TRBV5-6	TRBJ2-3	CASSRLAGHASTDTQYF	TGTGCCAGCAGTCGGCTAGCGGGACATGCTAGCACAGATACGCAGTATTTT
.	TRBD2	TRBV19	TRBJ2-1	CASSSLAGGPSNEQFF	TGTGCCAGTAGTTCCCTAGCGGGAGGGCCGAGTAATGAGCAGTTCTTC
few	.	TRBV7-2	TRBJ2-1	CASSLVGVSENNEQFF	TGTGCCAGCAGCTTAGTGGGAGTAAGTGAGAACAATGAGCAGTTCTTC
.	.	TRBV7-7	TRBJ1-5	CASSLGLTEAVASGNQPQHF	TGTGCTAGCAGCTTAGGCCTTACAGAGGCAGTTGCTAGCGGGAATCAGCCCCAGCATTTT
few	.	TRBV5-1	TRBJ1-1	CASSLAQVNTEAFF	TGCGCCAGCAGCTTGGCCCAGGTGAACACTGAAGCTTTCTTT
.	.	TRBV5-1	TRBJ2-7	CASGSLGDEQYF	TGCGCCAGCGGCAGTCTGGGAGACGAGCAGTACTTC
.	TRBD1	TRBV28	TRBJ2-5	CASSLFGQGATIVTQYF	TGTGCCAGCAGTTTATTTGGGCAGGGGGCTACAATCGTGACCCAGTACTTC
.	TRBD2	TRBV27	TRBJ2-3	CASKLAGGTDTQYF	TGTGCCAGCAAGCTAGCGGGAGGGACAGATACGCAGTATTTT
.	TRBD1	TRBV5-1	TRBJ1-1	CASSTGQGLNTEAFF	TGCGCCAGCAGCACAGGACAGGGTTTGAACACTGAAGCTTTCTTT
.	.	TRBV5-4	TRBJ2-1	CASSLGLLSSYNEQFF	TGTGCCAGCAGCTTGGGACTTTTGAGCTCCTACAATGAGCAGTTCTTC
.	.	TRBV7-9	TRBJ2-5	CASSLGQPTSSNTLDF	TGTGCCAGCAGCCTCGGACAGCCGACTAGCAGCAATACACTAGACTTC
.	TRBD2	TRBV30	TRBJ2-5	CAWSRTSGGQETQYF	TGTGCCTGGAGTAGGACTAGCGGGGGCCAAGAGACCCAGTACTTC
.	.	TRBV9	TRBJ1-2	CASSSELGHNYGYTF	TGTGCCAGCAGCTCCGAATTGGGACACAACTATGGCTACACCTTC
.	.	TRBV7-9	TRBJ2-1	CSSSLWMGIDGNEQFF	TGTTCCAGCAGCCTATGGATGGGCATAGATGGAAATGAGCAGTTCTTC
.	TRBD1	TRBV30	TRBJ2-1	CACMNRGLYNEQFF	TGTGCCTGTATGAACAGGGGGCTCTACAATGAGCAGTTCTTC
.	TRBD1	TRBV6-5	TRBJ2-3	CASSTGQGGTDTQYF	TGTGCCAGCAGCACCGGACAGGGGGGGACAGATACGCAGTATTTT
.	.	TRBV7-9	TRBJ1-3	CASSPSSGNTIYF	TGTGCCAGCAGCCCGAGCTCTGGAAACACCATATATTTT
.	TRBD1	TRBV5-4	TRBJ2-5	CASSLGPTGGVETQYF	TGTGCCAGCAGCTTGGGACCGACAGGGGGCGTGGAGACCCAGTACTTC
once	TRBD1	TRBV7-2	TRBJ2-3	CASSLGSLDRISSTDTQYF	TGTGCCAGCAGCTTAGGGTCCCTGGACAGGATCTCTAGCACAGATACGCAGTATTTT
.	TRBD2	TRBV2	TRBJ2-4	CASRLPGLAKNIQYF	TGTGCCAGCAGACTCCCGGGACTAGCGAAAAACATTCAGTACTTC
few	TRBD1	TRBV11-3	TRBJ1-1	CASSQGGTEAFF	TGTGCCAGCTCCCAGGGGGGAACTGAAGCTTTCTTT
.	TRBD1	TRBV7-6	TRBJ2-2	CASSPDRAGELFF	TGTGCCAGCAGCCCGGACAGGGCCGGGGAGCTGTTTTTT
once	.	TRBV2	TRBJ1-1	CASSERGQSNTEAFF	TGTGCCAGCAGCGAGAGGGGACAATCGAACACTGAAGCTTTCTTT
.	.	TRBV7-3	TRBJ2-2	CASSGRGTTGELFF	TGTGCCAGCAGCGGCAGGGGGACTACCGGGGAGCTGTTTTTT
.	.	TRBV11-2	TRBJ2-5	CASSFPGIETQYF	TGTGCCAGCAGCTTCCCAGGGATCGAGACCCAGTACTTC
.	.	TRBV5-5	TRBJ1-2	CASSLGQGQYGYTF	TGTGCCAGCAGCTTGGGGCAGGGCCAGTATGGCTACACCTTC
.	TRBD1	TRBV10-3	TRBJ2-7	CAITVSGGYEQYF	TGTGCCATCACTGTCTCAGGGGGATACGAGCAGTACTTC
.	TRBD2	TRBV6-4	TRBJ2-3	CASTPGTSGTDTQYF	TGTGCCAGCACCCCCGGGACTAGCGGCACAGATACGCAGTATTTT
few	.	TRBV18	TRBJ1-2	CASSPVTSTGYGYTF	TGTGCCAGCTCACCCGTAACATCGACAGGCTATGGCTACACCTTC
.	TRBD1	TRBV6-6	TRBJ1-1	CASSYSTGAGTEAFF	TGTGCCAGCAGTTACTCAACAGGGGCGGGCACTGAAGCTTTCTTT
few	.	TRBV5-6	TRBJ1-5	CASSLITANQPQHF	TGTGCCAGCAGCTTGATAACAGCAAATCAGCCCCAGCATTTT